This entry concerns a single T cell receptor beta chain. The data originate from a study of blood T cell repertoires in COVID-19. The length of the CDR3 is 14 residues. V was cut by 4 bases and J by 0 bases, with 6 bases left in between. CDR1 KGHSH and CDR2 LQKENI come from the germline V gene. Profiling relied on immunoSEQ multiplex PCR, and the TCRdb table lists in-frame clones only, not all of them. The sample lists around 210,000 clones; roughly 85% were seen once. The chain links TRBV18 to TRBJ1-4; D is unclear. The TCR originated in a man aged 50 or older with COVID-19, enrolled during active disease. Sequencing was performed on peripheral blood. CDR3 bases: TGTGCCAGCTCACAGCAAACAACTAATGAAAAACTGTTTTTT. This sequence encodes CASSQQTTNEKLFF.